Shown below are 25 T cell receptor beta chains from a single sample sequenced in a study of T cell responses to AZD1222 COVID-19 vaccine. Sequencing was performed with immunoSEQ multiplex PCR; in TCRdb, only in-frame clones are kept and a portion is missing. The sample has around 66,000 clones; approximately 79% are singletons. Sequences were derived from peripheral blood, sampled on day 0 of MenACWY control vaccination. All receptors come from an adult in good health.

V and J are TRBV2 and TRBJ1-2; 7 nucleotides align to TRBD1. Germline CDR1 is SNHLY and CDR2 is FYNNEI. The V gene end was trimmed by 0 bases and the J gene end by 7 bases; junction bases not matched to a gene: 17. The CDR3 sequence is 18 residues long. CDR3: CASSEAMYGWDSAGGYTF. The CDR3 DNA reads as TGTGCCAGCAGTGAAGCGATGTATGGGTGGGACAGTGCTGGTGGCTACACCTTC.

V usage is TRBV4-1 and J usage is TRBJ2-7, with D uncertain. The germline gives CDR1 MGHRA, CDR2 YSYEKL. Trimming pared 0 bases from V and 3 bases from J, leaving 6 bases between. The CDR3 has 13 residues. CDR3 DNA: TGCGCCAGCAGCCAAGATTTCCACTACGAGCAGTACTTC. It codes for CASSQDFHYEQYF.

The chain uses TRBV9 and TRBJ2-5; weak D call: TRBD2 (5 bases). The ends were cut back, 5 bases at V and 1 base at J, with 15 bases in the middle. The CDR3 has 15 residues. The germline gives CDR1 SGDLS, CDR2 YYNGEE. The CDR3 DNA follows: TGTGCCAGCAGTCCAACGACTATCCCCCAAGAGACCCAGTACTTC. It specifies CASSPTTIPQETQYF.

This clone appeared once. This chain joins TRBV7-9 and TRBJ2-7; D possibly corresponds to TRBD2 (5 bases). Germline lookup yields CDR1 SEHNR and CDR2 FQNEAQ (reference sequence). The ends were cut back, 5 bases at V and 3 bases at J, with 8 bases in the middle. The CDR3 is 12 residues long. The CDR3 DNA is TGTGCCAGCAGCCGTGACTACTACGAGCAGTACTTC. This encodes CASSRDYYEQYF.

The chain carries TRBV5-5 and TRBJ2-3; weak D call: TRBD1 (6 bases). V shed 6 bases and J shed 6 bases, with 17 bases lying between them. Germline lookup yields CDR1 SGHKS and CDR2 YYEKEE (reference sequence). The CDR3 has 14 amino acids. The CDR3 loop reads CASTREGGGDTQYF. In nucleotides, the CDR3 is TGTGCCAGCACCCGGGAAGGGGGTGGGGATACGCAGTATTTT.

The V call is TRBV5-1, the J call TRBJ1-2; 8 bases agree with TRBD1. From germline, CDR1 is SGHRS and CDR2 YFSETQ. The CDR3 is 15 residues long. V shed 4 bases and J 5 bases; nucleotides not matched to a gene: 10. The CDR3 DNA reads TGCGCCAGCAGCCCTCCGGGACAGGAAGGGTATGGCTACACCTTC. Translating gives CASSPPGQEGYGYTF.

The rearrangement links TRBV7-2 to TRBJ1-1; TRBD1 aligns across 7 bases. CDR1 is SGHTA, CDR2 FQGNSA, per germline. After removal of 6 bases from V and 2 bases from J, the junction contained 6 bases not matched to a gene. This CDR3 spans 14 amino acids. The CDR3 is CASSPGTANTEAFF. CDR3 DNA sequence: TGTGCCAGCAGTCCCGGGACAGCTAACACTGAAGCTTTCTTT.

This sequence joins TRBV5-1 and TRBJ2-1, with TRBD2 matching 7 bases. The length of the CDR3 is 15 residues. CDR1 and CDR2 (germline): SGHRS, YFSETQ. The V segment lost 0 bases and the J segment 5 bases; nucleotides outside the gene matches: 5. The CDR3 loop is CASSLVGGSNNEQFF. In nucleotides, the CDR3 is TGCGCCAGCAGCTTGGTCGGGGGGTCTAACAATGAGCAGTTCTTC. Filled out from reference TRBV5-1 and TRBJ2-1, the complete variable domain reads KAGVTQTPRYLIKTRGQQVTLSCSPISGHRSVSWYQQTPGQGLQFLFEYFSETQRNKGNFPGRFSGRQFSNSRSEMNVSTLELGDSALYLCASSLVGGSNNEQFFGPGTRLTVL.

This chain connects TRBV6-5 to TRBJ1-5; tentative D call: TRBD1 (5 bases). This CDR3 is 14 amino acids long. With 6 bases removed from V and 4 bases from J, the gap between germline ends came to 13 bases. Germline CDR1 reads MNHEY; CDR2 reads SVGAGI. This CDR3 reads CASSALGENQPQHF. The CDR3, as DNA: TGTGCCAGCAGCGCTTTAGGGGAAAATCAGCCCCAGCATTTT.

The rearrangement uses TRBV10-3 and TRBJ1-1, with 8 bases identical to TRBD1. V was clipped by 9 bases and J by 1 base; unmatched bases: 7. This CDR3 is built from 14 residues. From germline, CDR1 is ENHRY and CDR2 SYGVKD. CDR3 in amino acids: CAIGTGRGNTEAFF. The CDR3 bases are TGTGCCATTGGGACAGGCCGTGGGAACACTGAAGCTTTCTTT.

This chain uses TRBV5-6 with TRBJ1-2; no reliable D call. The germline CDR1 and CDR2 sequences are SGHDT and YYEEEE. The V gene lost 0 bases and the J gene lost 4 bases, with 10 bases spanning the gap. The CDR3 consists of 14 residues. The CDR3 coding sequence is TGTGCCAGCAGCTTGGAGGGTGGCTTCTATGGCTACACCTTC. This translates into CASSLEGGFYGYTF. The complete variable domain, with remaining parts taken from reference TRBV5-6 and TRBJ1-2, reads DAGVTQSPTHLIKTRGQQVTLRCSPKSGHDTVSWYQQALGQGPQFIFQYYEEEERQRGNFPDRFSGHQFPNYSSELNVNALLLGDSALYLCASSLEGGFYGYTFGSGTRLTVV.

The chain combines TRBV2 with TRBJ1-2; D is perhaps TRBD1 (6 bases). Germline-derived CDR1 and CDR2 are SNHLY and FYNNEI. With 7 bases removed from V and 8 bases from J, the gap between germline ends came to 17 bases. This CDR3 region has 13 residues. CDR3 loop: CASMTPGAGGYTF. The CDR3, as DNA: TGTGCCAGCATGACTCCGGGGGCAGGCGGCTACACCTTC.

This chain joins TRBV28 and TRBJ1-5; D is possibly TRBD1 (5 bases). The CDR3 is 16 residues long. Per the germline V gene, CDR1 is MDHEN and CDR2 is SYDVKM. V was clipped by 5 bases and J by 6 bases, with 20 bases between them. The CDR3 loop is CASSLTQGGGGQPQHF. As DNA, the CDR3 is TGTGCCAGCAGTCTTACGCAGGGAGGTGGGGGTCAGCCCCAGCATTTT.

J is TRBJ2-1 and V is TRBV7-9; 9 bases agree with TRBD2. V shed 11 bases and J 7 bases; nucleotides not matched to a gene: 9. Per the germline V gene, CDR1 is SEHNR and CDR2 is FQNEAQ (reference sequence). The CDR3 consists of 13 residues. DNA of the CDR3: TGTGCCTCTTCGGTAGCGGGAGCGAATGAGCAGTTCTTC. It yields the protein CASSVAGANEQFF.

CDR3 residues: CASVKASSEAFF. CDR3 DNA: TGTGCCAGCGTTAAGGCGTCTTCTGAAGCTTTCTTT. The chain recombines TRBV2 with TRBJ1-1; D is unclear. CDR3 size: 12 residues. Germline V gene data show CDR1 as SNHLY and CDR2 as FYNNEI. Between the trimmed V and J ends, which lost 8 bases and 6 bases, there was a span of 13 bases. Supplemented by reference TRBV2 and TRBJ1-1, the full variable domain reads EPEVTQTPSHQVTQMGQEVILRCVPISNHLYFYWYRQILGQKVEFLVSFYNNEISEKSEIFDDQFSVERPDGSNFTLKIRSTKLEDSAMYFCASVKASSEAFFGQGTRLTVV.

The rearrangement joins TRBV4-1 to TRBJ1-4, with D perhaps TRBD1 (6 bases). The germline V gene has CDR1 MGHRA and CDR2 YSYEKL. The CDR3 is 16 amino acids. V lost 2 bases, J lost 0 bases, and 10 bases lay in between. CDR3 sequence: CASSQPGTPTNEKLFF. The CDR3 DNA reads as TGCGCCAGCAGCCAACCCGGGACACCAACTAATGAAAAACTGTTTTTT.

V usage is TRBV7-8 and J usage is TRBJ2-5, with unresolved D. The CDR3 is made up of 14 amino acids. Germline CDR1 and CDR2: SGHVS and FQNEAQ. V dropped 5 bases and J dropped 0 bases, with 10 bases sitting between them. The CDR3 reads CASSAEADQETQYF. The CDR3, as DNA: TGTGCCAGCAGCGCCGAAGCCGACCAAGAGACCCAGTACTTC.

V gene TRBV13 combines with J gene TRBJ1-3, with a possible D match to TRBD1 (5 bases). This CDR3 is built from 16 residues. Germline assignment: CDR1 PRHDT and CDR2 FYEKMQ (reference sequence). V was trimmed by 3 bases and J by 4 bases, leaving 16 bases between them. DNA of the CDR3: TGTGCCAGCAGCTTCTTTGACAGCTCATACGGAAACACCATATATTTT. Its translation is CASSFFDSSYGNTIYF.

V and J are TRBV7-9 and TRBJ2-3, with 9 bases aligning to TRBD1. Per germline, CDR1 SEHNR and CDR2 FQNEAQ (reference sequence). The CDR3 runs 14 residues. V shed 5 bases and J 6 bases; nucleotides not matched to a gene: 6. The chain's CDR3 is CASSPRQGGDTQYF. CDR3 bases: TGTGCCAGCAGCCCACGACAGGGGGGGGATACGCAGTATTTT.

This chain links TRBV7-2 with TRBJ1-5; no definite D call. CDR3 size: 16 residues. The germline CDR1 and CDR2 sequences are SGHTA and FQGNSA. Trimming took 1 base from V and 2 from J, leaving 12 bases between them. CDR3 bases: TGTGCCAGCAGCTTAGTTACTGGGGAAGGCAATCAGCCCCAGCATTTT. Translating it yields CASSLVTGEGNQPQHF. The whole variable domain, filled in from reference TRBV7-2 and TRBJ1-5, reads GAGVSQSPSNKVTEKGKDVELRCDPISGHTALYWYRQSLGQGLEFLIYFQGNSAPDKSGLPSDRFSAERTGGSVSTLTIQRTQQEDSAVYLCASSLVTGEGNQPQHFGDGTRLSIL.

The chain employs TRBV6-5 and TRBJ1-2; 7 positions agree with TRBD1. With 7 bases clipped from V and 2 bases from J, the junction kept 10 bases outside the gene matches. This CDR3 comprises 15 residues. Per the germline V gene, CDR1 is MNHEY and CDR2 is SVGAGI. CDR3 sequence reads: CASTLDRTGNYGYTF. CDR3 in DNA: TGTGCCAGCACTCTAGACAGGACAGGAAACTATGGCTACACCTTC.

The chain recombines TRBV19 with TRBJ1-5, with unresolved D. The V and J ends lost 3 bases and 2 bases respectively, with 8 bases between them. CDR3 length: 14 residues. CDR1 and CDR2 from the germline V gene are LNHDA and SQIVND (reference sequence). The CDR3 bases are TGTGCCAGTAGTATTGGAGCTGGCAATCAGCCCCAGCATTTT. As protein: CASSIGAGNQPQHF. The full variable domain, in which reference TRBV19 and TRBJ1-5 provide the parts outside the CDR3, is DGGITQSPKYLFRKEGQNVTLSCEQNLNHDAMYWYRQDPGQGLRLIYYSQIVNDFQKGDIAEGYSVSREKKESFPLTVTSAQKNPTAFYLCASSIGAGNQPQHFGDGTRLSIL.

V gene TRBV2 combines with J gene TRBJ1-3; weak D call: TRBD1 (6 bases). Looked up from germline, CDR1 is SNHLY and CDR2 is FYNNEI. V was trimmed by 7 bases and J by 3 bases, leaving 13 bases between them. This CDR3 region has 14 residues. The CDR3: CASTLGGVGNTIYF. In DNA, the CDR3 is TGTGCCAGCACCCTAGGGGGTGTTGGAAACACCATATATTTT.

The V gene is TRBV7-2, the J gene TRBJ1-1; D is possibly TRBD1 (5 bases). V shed 2 bases and J shed 4 bases, with 17 bases lying between them. Germline CDR1 SGHTA, CDR2 FQGNSA. The CDR3 is 16 residues long. The CDR3 DNA sequence: TGTGCCAGCAGCTTAACTGTGCAGGGTGGAGGCACTGAAGCTTTCTTT. Amino acids: CASSLTVQGGGTEAFF.

The chain couples TRBV10-3 to TRBJ1-6; tentatively, D is TRBD1 (6 bases). V lost 6 bases and J 9 bases, leaving 15 bases between the germline ends. CDR1 ENHRY and CDR2 SYGVKD come from the germline V gene. This CDR3 contains 14 residues. The CDR3 region is CAISSTGHSSPLHF. For the CDR3, the DNA is TGTGCCATCAGCAGCACAGGGCATAGTTCACCCCTCCACTTT.